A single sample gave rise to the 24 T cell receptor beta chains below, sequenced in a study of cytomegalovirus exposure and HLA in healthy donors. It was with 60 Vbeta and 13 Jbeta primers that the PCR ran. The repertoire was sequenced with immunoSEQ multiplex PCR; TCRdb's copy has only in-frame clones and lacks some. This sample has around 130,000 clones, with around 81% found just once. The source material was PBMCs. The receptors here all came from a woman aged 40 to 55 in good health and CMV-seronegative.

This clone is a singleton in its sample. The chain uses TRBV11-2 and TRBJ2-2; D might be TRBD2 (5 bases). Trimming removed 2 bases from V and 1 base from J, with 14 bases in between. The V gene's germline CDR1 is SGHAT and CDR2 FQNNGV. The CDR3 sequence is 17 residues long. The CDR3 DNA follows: TGTGCCAGCAGCTTATTTCTCGAGGGAATGAACACCGGGGAGCTGTTTTTT. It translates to CASSLFLEGMNTGELFF.

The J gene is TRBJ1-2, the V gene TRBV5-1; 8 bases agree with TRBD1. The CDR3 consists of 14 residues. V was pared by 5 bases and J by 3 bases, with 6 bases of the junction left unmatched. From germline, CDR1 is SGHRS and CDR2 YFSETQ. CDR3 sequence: CASRIEDRDYGYTF. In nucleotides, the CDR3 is TGCGCCAGCAGGATCGAGGACAGGGACTATGGCTACACCTTC. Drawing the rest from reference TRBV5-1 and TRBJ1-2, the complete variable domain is KAGVTQTPRYLIKTRGQQVTLSCSPISGHRSVSWYQQTPGQGLQFLFEYFSETQRNKGNFPGRFSGRQFSNSRSEMNVSTLELGDSALYLCASRIEDRDYGYTFGSGTRLTVV.

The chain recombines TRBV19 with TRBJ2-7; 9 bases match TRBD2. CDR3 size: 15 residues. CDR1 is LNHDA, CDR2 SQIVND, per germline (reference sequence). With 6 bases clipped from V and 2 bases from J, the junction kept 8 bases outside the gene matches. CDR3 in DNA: TGTGCCAGTAGCGCGGCGGGGGGGCCCACCTACGAGCAGTACTTC. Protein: CASSAAGGPTYEQYF.

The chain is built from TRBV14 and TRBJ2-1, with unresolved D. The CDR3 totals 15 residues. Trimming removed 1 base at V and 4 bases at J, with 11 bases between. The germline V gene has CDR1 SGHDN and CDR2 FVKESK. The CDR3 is CASSQVRLDYNEQFF. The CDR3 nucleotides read TGTGCCAGCAGCCAAGTGAGGCTAGATTACAATGAGCAGTTCTTC.

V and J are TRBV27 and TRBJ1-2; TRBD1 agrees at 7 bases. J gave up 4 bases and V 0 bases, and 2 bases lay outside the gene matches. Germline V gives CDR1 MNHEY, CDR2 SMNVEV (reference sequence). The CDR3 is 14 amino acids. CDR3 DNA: TGTGCCAGCAGTTTATCGAACAGGGGCTATGGCTACACCTTC. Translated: CASSLSNRGYGYTF.

As DNA, the CDR3 is TGTGCCAGCAGCTCCCCAGGGCGGGGGGCCGACGAGCAGTACTTC. The encoded protein is CASSSPGRGADEQYF. J is TRBJ2-7 and V is TRBV7-2, with 8 bases fitting TRBD2. CDR3 size: 15 residues. V trimming: 4 bases; J trimming: 5 bases; junction bases outside the gene matches: 10. Germline loops: CDR1 SGHTA, CDR2 FQGNSA.

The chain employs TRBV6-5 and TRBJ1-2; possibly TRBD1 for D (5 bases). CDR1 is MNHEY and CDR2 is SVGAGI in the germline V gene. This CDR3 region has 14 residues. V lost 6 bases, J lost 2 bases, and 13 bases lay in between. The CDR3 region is CASSQGVGNYGYTF. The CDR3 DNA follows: TGTGCCAGCAGCCAAGGGGTAGGAAACTATGGCTACACCTTC.

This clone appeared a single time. The CDR3 loop is CASSPLGDSRQETQYF. CDR3 DNA sequence: TGTGCCAGCAGTCCACTTGGGGACTCTAGGCAAGAGACCCAGTACTTC. The rearrangement joins TRBV27 to TRBJ2-5; D might be TRBD2 (6 bases). Germline V gene sequence: CDR1 MNHEY, CDR2 SMNVEV (reference sequence). Trimming took 5 bases from V and 2 from J, leaving 18 bases between them. The CDR3 sequence is 16 residues long.

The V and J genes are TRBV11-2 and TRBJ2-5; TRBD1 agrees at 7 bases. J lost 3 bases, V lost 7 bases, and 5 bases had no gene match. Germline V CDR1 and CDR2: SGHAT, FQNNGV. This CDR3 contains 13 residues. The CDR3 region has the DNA TGTGCCAGCATCAAAGGGGGCGAAGAGACCCAGTACTTC. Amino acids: CASIKGGEETQYF.

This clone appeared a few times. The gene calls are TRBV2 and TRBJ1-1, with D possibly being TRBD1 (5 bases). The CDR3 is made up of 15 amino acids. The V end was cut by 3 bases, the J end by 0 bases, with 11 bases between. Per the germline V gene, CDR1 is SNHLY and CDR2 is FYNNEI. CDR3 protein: CASSDRGGMNTEAFF. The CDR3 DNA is TGTGCCAGCAGTGACCGGGGCGGGATGAACACTGAAGCTTTCTTT.

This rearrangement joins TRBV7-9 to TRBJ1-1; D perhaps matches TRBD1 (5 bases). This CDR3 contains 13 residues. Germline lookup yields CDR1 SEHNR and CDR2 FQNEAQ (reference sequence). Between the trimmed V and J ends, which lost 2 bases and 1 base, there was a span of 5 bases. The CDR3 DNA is TGTGCCAGCAGCTTACAGGGGAACACTGAAGCTTTCTTT. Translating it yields CASSLQGNTEAFF.

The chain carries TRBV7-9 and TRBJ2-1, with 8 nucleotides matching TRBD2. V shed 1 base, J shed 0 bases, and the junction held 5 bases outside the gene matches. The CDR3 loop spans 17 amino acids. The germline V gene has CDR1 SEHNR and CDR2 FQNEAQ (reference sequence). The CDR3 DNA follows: TGTGCCAGCAGCTTAGGGAGGCTAGCGGGCTCCTACAATGAGCAGTTCTTC. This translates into CASSLGRLAGSYNEQFF.

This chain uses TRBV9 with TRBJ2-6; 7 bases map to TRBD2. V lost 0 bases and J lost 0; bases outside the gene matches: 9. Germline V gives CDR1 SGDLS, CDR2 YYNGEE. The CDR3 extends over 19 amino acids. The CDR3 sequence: CASSVEVAGLHSGANVLTF. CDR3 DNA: TGTGCCAGCAGCGTAGAGGTAGCGGGTCTCCACTCTGGGGCCAACGTCCTGACTTTC.

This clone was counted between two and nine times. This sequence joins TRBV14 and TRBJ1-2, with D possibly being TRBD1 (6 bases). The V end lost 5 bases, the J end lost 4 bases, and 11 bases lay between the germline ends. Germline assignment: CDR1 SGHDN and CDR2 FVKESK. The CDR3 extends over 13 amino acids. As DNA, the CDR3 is TGTGCCAGCAGCTTGGACAGAACCTATGGCTACACCTTC. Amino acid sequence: CASSLDRTYGYTF.

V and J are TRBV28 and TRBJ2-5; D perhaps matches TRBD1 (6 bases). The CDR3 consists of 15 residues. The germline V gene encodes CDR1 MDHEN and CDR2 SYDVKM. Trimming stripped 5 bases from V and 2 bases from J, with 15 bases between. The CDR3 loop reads CASSPPWGPQETQYF. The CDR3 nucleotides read TGTGCCAGCAGTCCCCCTTGGGGGCCTCAAGAGACCCAGTACTTC.

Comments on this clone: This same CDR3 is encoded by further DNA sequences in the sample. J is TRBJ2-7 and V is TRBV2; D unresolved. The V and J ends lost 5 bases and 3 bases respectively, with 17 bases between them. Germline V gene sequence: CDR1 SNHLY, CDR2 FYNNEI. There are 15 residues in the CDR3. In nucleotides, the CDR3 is TGTGCCAGCAGTTTTGCCCCGGCGGCCCGCTACGAGCAGTACTTC. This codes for CASSFAPAARYEQYF. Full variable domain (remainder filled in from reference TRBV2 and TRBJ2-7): EPEVTQTPSHQVTQMGQEVILRCVPISNHLYFYWYRQILGQKVEFLVSFYNNEISEKSEIFDDQFSVERPDGSNFTLKIRSTKLEDSAMYFCASSFAPAARYEQYFGPGTRLTVT.

The CDR3 reads CASSVEGVTDTQYF. The CDR3 nucleotides read TGTGCCAGCAGCGTAGAAGGGGTCACAGATACGCAGTATTTT. This chain connects TRBV9 to TRBJ2-3; tentatively, D is TRBD1 (5 bases). Germline lookup yields CDR1 SGDLS and CDR2 YYNGEE. The CDR3 loop spans 14 amino acids. The V end was cut by 0 bases, the J end by 2 bases, with 7 bases between.

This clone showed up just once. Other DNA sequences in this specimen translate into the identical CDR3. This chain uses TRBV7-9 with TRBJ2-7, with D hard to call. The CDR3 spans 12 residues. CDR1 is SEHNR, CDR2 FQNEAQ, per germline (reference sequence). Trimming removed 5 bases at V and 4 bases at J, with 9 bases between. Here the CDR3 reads CASSPQSYEQYF. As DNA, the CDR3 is TGTGCCAGCAGCCCTCAGTCGTACGAGCAGTACTTC.

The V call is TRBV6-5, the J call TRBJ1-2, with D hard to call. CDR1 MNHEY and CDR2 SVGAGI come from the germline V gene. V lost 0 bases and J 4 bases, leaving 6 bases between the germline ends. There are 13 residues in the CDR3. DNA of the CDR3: TGTGCCAGCAGTTACTCGACTATCTATGGCTACACCTTC. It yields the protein CASSYSTIYGYTF.

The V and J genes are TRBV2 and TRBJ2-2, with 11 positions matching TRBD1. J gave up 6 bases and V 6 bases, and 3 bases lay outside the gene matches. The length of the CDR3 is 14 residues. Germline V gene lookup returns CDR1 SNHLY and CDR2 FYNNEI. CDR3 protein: CASSGQGASGELFF. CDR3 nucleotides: TGTGCCAGCAGCGGACAGGGGGCTTCCGGGGAGCTGTTTTTT.

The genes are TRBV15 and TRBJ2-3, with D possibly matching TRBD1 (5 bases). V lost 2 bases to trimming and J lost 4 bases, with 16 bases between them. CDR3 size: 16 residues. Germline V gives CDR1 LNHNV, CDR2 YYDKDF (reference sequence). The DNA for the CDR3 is TGTGCCACCAGCAGATCCCCCAGCCAGGGCGCAGATACGCAGTATTTT. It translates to CATSRSPSQGADTQYF.

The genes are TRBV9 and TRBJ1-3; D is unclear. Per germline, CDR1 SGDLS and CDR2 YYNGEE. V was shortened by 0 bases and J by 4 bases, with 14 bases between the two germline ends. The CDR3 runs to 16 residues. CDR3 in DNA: TGTGCCAGCAGCGTAGGCGCCCTCCTGAGAGGAAACACCATATATTTT. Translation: CASSVGALLRGNTIYF.

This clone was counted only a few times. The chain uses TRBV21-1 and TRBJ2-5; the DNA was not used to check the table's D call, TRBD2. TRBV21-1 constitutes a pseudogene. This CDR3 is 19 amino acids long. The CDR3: CASSKSDPGWRNTRGTQYF. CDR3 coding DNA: TGTGCCAGCAGCAAATCCGACCCTGGGTGGAGGAATACAAGAGGAACCCAGTACTTC.

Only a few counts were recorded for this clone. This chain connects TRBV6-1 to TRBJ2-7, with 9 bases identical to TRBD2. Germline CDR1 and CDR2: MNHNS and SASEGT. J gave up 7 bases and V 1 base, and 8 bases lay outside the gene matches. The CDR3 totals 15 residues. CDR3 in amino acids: CASSEGAGGYDEQYF. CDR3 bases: TGTGCCAGCAGTGAAGGGGCGGGGGGGTATGATGAGCAGTACTTC.